The 25 T cell receptor beta chains below all came from one sample that was sequenced in a study of blood T cells in healthy people across ages. PCR was performed a second time for roughly 7 to 12 cycles using a sample-barcoded 5' primer and a J-beta primer mix. Each CDR3 protein is one row after TCRdb ran MiXCR on the 5' RACE reads. The sample contains 710,000 or so distinct CDR3 sequences, less than 40% of which appear only once. Sequencing was carried out using blood. Every receptor here comes from a woman aged 80 or over in good health.

This clonotype was counted only a few times. A much larger clone lies a single base off, so this may be a read error. V is TRBV27 and J is TRBJ2-2; TRBD2 matches at 13 bases. CDR1 MNHEY and CDR2 SMNVEV come from the germline V gene (reference sequence). The CDR3 contains 16 residues. The CDR3 bases are TGTGCCAGCAGACCCACTAGCGGGGGGGCCTCCGGGGAGCGGTTTTTT. Translation gives CASRPTSGGASGERFF.

Details on this clonotype: The junction and the germline gene differ at one end; a read error may be behind it. This rearrangement joins TRBV7-9 to TRBJ2-1, with D uncertain. Germline CDR1 SEHNR, CDR2 FQNEAQ (reference sequence). The CDR3 has 11 amino acids. The CDR3 DNA sequence: TGTGCCAGCAGCTCCTACTACGGGCGGTACTTC. Protein: CASSSYYGRYF.

This clonotype was counted ten times or more. The V call is TRBV9, the J call TRBJ1-2, with 7 bases matching TRBD1. Trimming took 4 bases from V and 4 from J; bases not matched to a gene: 7. This CDR3 region has 14 residues. Germline V CDR1 and CDR2: SGDLS, YYNGEE. This CDR3 is CASSPRGDTYGYTF. Written as DNA, the CDR3 is TGTGCCAGCAGCCCCAGGGGGGACACCTATGGCTACACCTTC.

This rearrangement joins TRBV29-1 to TRBJ2-1; 11 bases line up with TRBD1. This CDR3 spans 14 amino acids. The V and J ends lost 7 bases and 2 bases, in that order; junction bases with no gene match: 4. CDR1 and CDR2 from the germline V gene are SQVTM and ANQGSEA. For the CDR3, the DNA is TGCAGCGCATTGGACAGGGGGCCCTACAATGAGCAGTTCTTC. This sequence encodes CSALDRGPYNEQFF.

This clonotype was seen at least ten times. The V and J genes are TRBV7-7 and TRBJ2-7, with D unclear. V was shortened by 7 bases and J by 7 bases, with 11 bases between the two germline ends. Germline CDR1 SSHAT, CDR2 FNYEAQ (reference sequence). This CDR3 is built from 11 residues. Written as DNA, the CDR3 is TGTGCCAGCACTGGCCGTTGGGAGCAGTACTTC. It specifies CASTGRWEQYF. The variable domain in full, with the rest retrieved from reference TRBV7-7 and TRBJ2-7, is GAGVSQSPRYKVTKRGQDVTLRCDPISSHATLYWYQQALGQGPEFLTYFNYEAQPDKSGLPSDRFSAERPEGSISTLTIQRTEQRDSAMYRCASTGRWEQYFGPGTRLTVT.

As regards this clonotype: This may arise from a read error, as a much more abundant clone is one base away. This sequence joins TRBV5-1 and TRBJ2-5; D is tentatively TRBD1 or TRBD2 (6 bases each). Germline V gives CDR1 SGHRS, CDR2 YFSETQ. V lost 0 bases and J lost 11, with 23 bases in between. This CDR3 has 16 residues. CDR3 residues: CASSLEGGFGSIEQYF. CDR3 in DNA: TGCGCCAGCAGCTTGGAGGGGGGCTTTGGATCCATTGAGCAGTACTTC.

With respect to this clonotype: Germline is not matched at one junction end, which may reflect a read error. The rearrangement links TRBV20-1 to TRBJ1-2; no clear D gene. Germline CDR1 and CDR2: DFQATT and SNEGSKA (reference sequence). The CDR3 is made up of 12 amino acids. CDR3 DNA: TGCAGTGCAGCTCCCCCAGCCTATGGCCACACCTTC. Amino acids: CSAAPPAYGHTF.

This clonotype was seen more than once but under ten times. Since a much larger clone is just one base distant, this may be a read error. The chain employs TRBV24-1 and TRBJ2-5; D unclear. This CDR3 region has 13 residues. CDR1 and CDR2 from the germline V gene are KGHDR and SFDVKD. Trimming stripped 5 bases from V and 11 bases from J, with 17 bases between. CDR3 sequence reads: CATSAPAANEQYF. CDR3 coding DNA: TGTGCCACCAGTGCCCCGGCAGCGAATGAGCAGTACTTC.

The rearrangement joins TRBV7-2 to TRBJ2-1, with TRBD2 as a possible D gene (5 bases). V shed 9 bases and J shed 8 bases, with 26 bases lying between them. Germline values: CDR1 SGHTA, CDR2 FQGNSA. The CDR3 covers 16 residues. The CDR3 loop is CASSTVEGLSPDEQFF. In nucleotides, the CDR3 is TGTGCCAGTAGTACGGTAGAGGGTCTGTCTCCCGATGAGCAGTTCTTC.

This sequence joins TRBV29-1 and TRBJ2-7; D is unresolved. This CDR3 region has 11 residues. CDR1 and CDR2 (germline): SQVTM, ANQGSEA. The CDR3 DNA sequence: TGCAACGTCCGACTGGGCTACGAGCAGTACTTC. Its protein product is CNVRLGYEQYF.

About this clonotype: Its ends do not fully match the called genes, so a read error is possible. This chain links TRBV11-1 with TRBJ2-1; D call uncertain. The J call may be in error: the DNA end matches TRBJ2-7 better. Germline V gene lookup returns CDR1 SGHAT and CDR2 FQDESV (reference sequence). The CDR3 runs to 14 residues. Written as DNA, the CDR3 is TGTGCTAGCAGCTTGGGCAGACATTACAATGAGCAGTACTTC. This encodes CASSLGRHYNEQYF.

The chain couples TRBV6-5 to TRBJ2-3; D ambiguous. V lost 0 bases to trimming and J lost 0 bases, with 10 bases between them. Germline V gene sequence: CDR1 MNHEY, CDR2 SVGAGI. This CDR3 contains 16 residues. The chain's CDR3 is CASSYSVRSSTDTQYF. Here the CDR3 DNA reads TGTGCCAGCAGTTACTCAGTCAGGTCTAGCACAGATACGCAGTATTTT.

This clonotype appeared a few times. A read error may be the cause here, since a much bigger clone is one base away. The rearrangement joins TRBV29-1 to TRBJ2-1, with 8 bases aligning to TRBD2. The end of the DNA aligns better with TRBJ2-7, so the J call may be wrong. Germline CDR1 SQVTM, CDR2 ANQGSEA. CDR3 length: 17 residues. The CDR3 here is CSVEDLGSGTSYNEQYF. In DNA, the CDR3 is TGCAGCGTTGAAGATCTGGGTAGCGGGACCTCCTACAATGAGCAGTACTTC.

Ten or more counts support this clonotype. V and J are TRBV15 and TRBJ2-1, with D uncertain. V lost 0 bases and J lost 12, with 9 bases in between. Germline loops: CDR1 LNHNV, CDR2 YYDKDF (reference sequence). The CDR3 is 12 residues long. CDR3: CATSRDGTGQFF. CDR3 sequence (DNA): TGTGCCACCAGCAGAGATGGTACTGGGCAGTTCTTC.

This clonotype has more than one count but fewer than ten. This chain uses TRBV5-1 with TRBJ1-2; D is perhaps TRBD1 (5 bases). Germline V CDR1 and CDR2: SGHRS, YFSETQ. The CDR3 loop spans 15 amino acids. With 1 base removed from V and 6 bases from J, the gap between germline ends came to 16 bases. CDR3 sequence: CASSLSNRQSHGYTF. CDR3 nucleotides: TGCGCCAGCAGCTTGAGCAACAGGCAGTCCCATGGCTACACCTTC.

This clonotype was seen a few times. The rearrangement links TRBV4-2 to TRBJ1-3; D may be TRBD1 (6 bases). Germline V gene data show CDR1 as LGHNA and CDR2 as YNFKEQ. Trimming cost V 1 base and J 0 bases, with 13 bases left between them. CDR3 length: 17 residues. The CDR3 reads CASSQVRQGPSGNTIYF. CDR3 coding DNA: TGTGCCAGCAGCCAAGTTCGCCAGGGGCCCTCTGGAAACACCATATATTTT.

In its sample, this clonotype was seen a few times. This sequence joins TRBV27 and TRBJ1-2; no definite D call. V was cut by 3 bases and J by 2 bases, with 10 bases left in between. In germline, CDR1 is MNHEY, CDR2 SMNVEV (reference sequence). The CDR3 has 14 amino acids. The CDR3 sequence is CASSLNSPNYGYTF. CDR3 DNA: TGTGCCAGCAGTTTGAACAGCCCGAACTATGGCTACACCTTC.

This clonotype was counted ten times or more. V gene TRBV6-6 combines with J gene TRBJ2-7; 7 bases map to TRBD2. V lost 11 bases to trimming and J lost 6 bases; unmatched junction nucleotides: 10. CDR3 length: 12 amino acids. Germline V gene sequence: CDR1 MNHNY, CDR2 SVGAGI (reference sequence). The CDR3 loop reads CAVLAVPPEQYF. Written as DNA, the CDR3 is TGTGCCGTCCTAGCGGTCCCTCCCGAGCAGTACTTC.

This clonotype was recorded a few times. The gene calls are TRBV18 and TRBJ1-1; D uncertain. Germline loops: CDR1 KGHSH, CDR2 LQKENI. Trimming shortened V by 8 bases and J by 1 base, and 11 bases separated the two germline ends. This CDR3 comprises 13 residues. This CDR3 reads CASALQANTEAFF. The CDR3 bases are TGTGCCAGCGCCCTACAAGCGAACACTGAAGCTTTCTTT.

The rearrangement links TRBV20-1 to TRBJ2-7; D possibly corresponds to TRBD1 (5 bases). The germline V and J ends were trimmed by 6 bases and 2 bases, with 17 bases remaining between them. This CDR3 comprises 14 residues. CDR1 is DFQATT, CDR2 SNEGSKA, per germline (reference sequence). The CDR3 spells CSAPPGAEPYEQYF. The CDR3 DNA sequence: TGCAGTGCCCCCCCTGGGGCGGAGCCCTACGAGCAGTACTTC.

This clonotype showed up many times. The V and J genes are TRBV25-1 and TRBJ2-3, with unresolved D. Germline CDR1 reads MGHDK; CDR2 reads SYGVNS. This CDR3 is built from 16 residues. With 6 bases removed from V and 0 bases from J, the gap between germline ends came to 16 bases. CDR3 bases: TGTGCCAGCAGCGCCCCTCAAGGAATAAGCACAGATACGCAGTATTTT. Protein sequence: CASSAPQGISTDTQYF.

The sample holds many counts of this clonotype. The gene calls are TRBV20-1 and TRBJ2-7; 9 bases line up with TRBD2. V gave up 0 bases and J gave up 4 bases; unmatched junction bases: 10. The CDR3 is made up of 16 amino acids. The germline V gene encodes CDR1 DFQATT and CDR2 SNEGSKA (reference sequence). CDR3 nucleotides: TGCAGTGCTAGAGATCCGGGCGGGGGGGCCTATTACGAGCAGTACTTC. It translates to CSARDPGGGAYYEQYF.

The sample holds many counts of this clonotype. This rearrangement joins TRBV29-1 to TRBJ1-1; the match to TRBD1 covers 10 bases. The CDR3 has 13 residues. The ends lost 6 bases at V and 1 base at J; junction bases unmatched: 2. The germline V gene has CDR1 SQVTM and CDR2 ANQGSEA. As DNA, the CDR3 is TGCAGCGTGGGGGACAGGGGGAACACTGAAGCTTTCTTT. Amino acids: CSVGDRGNTEAFF.

The chain links TRBV12-3 or TRBV12-4 to TRBJ2-7; the match to TRBD1 covers 8 bases. The DNA end lines up better with TRBJ2-5; the J call may be wrong. This CDR3 is built from 14 residues. The CDR3 DNA reads as TGTGCCAGCAGTATTGCGACAGGGGTAGAGACCCAGTACTTC. The encoded protein is CASSIATGVETQYF.

This clonotype was observed many times. The chain combines TRBV12-3 or TRBV12-4 with TRBJ2-3; no clear D. The ends were cut back, 3 bases at V and 0 bases at J, with 10 bases in the middle. The CDR3 spans 15 residues. The CDR3 spells CASSFSGPSTDTQYF. CDR3 bases: TGTGCCAGCAGTTTTTCCGGACCTAGCACAGATACGCAGTATTTT.